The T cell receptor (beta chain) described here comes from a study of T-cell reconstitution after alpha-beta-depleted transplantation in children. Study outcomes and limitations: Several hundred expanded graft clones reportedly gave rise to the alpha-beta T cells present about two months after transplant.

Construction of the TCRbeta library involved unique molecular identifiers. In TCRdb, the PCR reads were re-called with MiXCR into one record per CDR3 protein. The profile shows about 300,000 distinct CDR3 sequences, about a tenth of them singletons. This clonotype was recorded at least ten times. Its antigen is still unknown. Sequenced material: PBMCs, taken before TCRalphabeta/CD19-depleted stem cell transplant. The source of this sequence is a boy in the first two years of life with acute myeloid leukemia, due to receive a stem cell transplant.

The chain's CDR3 is CASSSSRGPKGFYNEQFF. CDR3 bases: TGTGCCAGCAGCTCGTCCAGGGGTCCTAAGGGGTTCTACAATGAGCAGTTCTTC. This chain joins TRBV11-2 and TRBJ2-1; perhaps TRBD1 as D (6 bases). V was pared by 4 bases and J by 3 bases, with 22 bases between. The CDR3 covers 18 residues. Germline CDR1 SGHAT, CDR2 FQNNGV.